The clone carrying this T cell receptor beta chain was found a few times. Its antigen is still unknown. The sample originates from a study of T-cell memory formation after mild COVID-19. Study results and limitations: CD4+ clones that contracted lay mainly in CM and EM; CD8+ ones lay in EMRA.

From 5'RACE with constant-segment primers came TCR alpha and TCR beta cDNA libraries that carried sample barcodes and UMIs. TCRdb re-analysed the 5' RACE reads in MiXCR, keeping a single row per CDR3 protein. The sample has about 240,000 distinct CDR3 sequences; roughly a tenth are singletons. The CDR3 consists of 14 residues. V was clipped by 4 bases and J by 4 bases, with 11 bases between them. Germline V gene data show CDR1 as LGHNA and CDR2 as YSLEER. The source is a man aged 18 to 30 who had mild COVID-19 (a few samples of this study predate the infection). Cell type and time point are not known. Input material: PBMCs or a T cell subset sorted from them (not recorded which). The V and J genes are TRBV4-3 and TRBJ1-5; D gene unclear. The chain's CDR3 is CASSPFRSNQPQHF. CDR3 coding DNA: TGCGCCAGCAGCCCCTTCAGAAGTAATCAGCCCCAGCATTTT.